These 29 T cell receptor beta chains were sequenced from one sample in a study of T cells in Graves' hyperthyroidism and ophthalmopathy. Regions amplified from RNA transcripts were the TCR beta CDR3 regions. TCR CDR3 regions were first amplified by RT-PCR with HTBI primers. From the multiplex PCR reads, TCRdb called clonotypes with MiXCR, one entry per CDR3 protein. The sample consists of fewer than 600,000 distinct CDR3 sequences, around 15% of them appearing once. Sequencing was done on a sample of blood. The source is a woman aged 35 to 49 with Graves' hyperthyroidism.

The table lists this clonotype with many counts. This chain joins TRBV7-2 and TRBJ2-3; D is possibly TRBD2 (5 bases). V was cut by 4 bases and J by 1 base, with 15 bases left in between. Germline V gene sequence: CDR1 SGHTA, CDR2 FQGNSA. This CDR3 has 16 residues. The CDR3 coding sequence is TGTGCCAGCAGCTCGGGCCGGGGTCTCCGCACAGATACGCAGTATTTT. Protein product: CASSSGRGLRTDTQYF.

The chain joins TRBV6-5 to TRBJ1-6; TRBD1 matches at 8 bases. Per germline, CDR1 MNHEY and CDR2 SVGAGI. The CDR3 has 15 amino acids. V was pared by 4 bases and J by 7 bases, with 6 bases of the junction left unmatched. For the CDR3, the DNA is TGTGCCAGCAGTTTCTTCGGACAGGGAAATTCACCCCTCCACTTT. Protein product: CASSFFGQGNSPLHF.

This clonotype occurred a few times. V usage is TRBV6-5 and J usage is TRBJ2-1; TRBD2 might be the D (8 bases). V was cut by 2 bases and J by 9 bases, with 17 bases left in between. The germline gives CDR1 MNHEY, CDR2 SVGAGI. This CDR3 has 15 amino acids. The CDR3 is CASSYAGLGGGEQFF. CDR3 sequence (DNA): TGTGCCAGCAGTTACGCGGGACTAGGGGGCGGTGAGCAGTTCTTC.

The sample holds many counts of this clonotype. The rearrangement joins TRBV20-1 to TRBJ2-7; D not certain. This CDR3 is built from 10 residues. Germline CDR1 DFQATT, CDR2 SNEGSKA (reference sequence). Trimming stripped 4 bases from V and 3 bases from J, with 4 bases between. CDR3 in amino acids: CSANSYEQYF. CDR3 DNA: TGCAGTGCTAACAGCTACGAGCAGTACTTC.

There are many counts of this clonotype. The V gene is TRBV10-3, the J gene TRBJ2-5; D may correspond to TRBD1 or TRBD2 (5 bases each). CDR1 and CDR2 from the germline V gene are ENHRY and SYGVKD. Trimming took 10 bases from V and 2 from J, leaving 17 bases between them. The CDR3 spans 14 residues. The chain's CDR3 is CATRGAFQQETQYF. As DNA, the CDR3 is TGTGCCACCCGGGGCGCGTTCCAACAAGAGACCCAGTACTTC.

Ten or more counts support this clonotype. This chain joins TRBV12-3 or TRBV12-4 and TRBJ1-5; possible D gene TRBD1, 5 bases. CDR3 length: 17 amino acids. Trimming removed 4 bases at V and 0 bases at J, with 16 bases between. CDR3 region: CASSSAGGPYSNQPQHF. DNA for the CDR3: TGTGCCAGCAGTTCGGCGGGGGGTCCGTATAGCAATCAGCCCCAGCATTTT.

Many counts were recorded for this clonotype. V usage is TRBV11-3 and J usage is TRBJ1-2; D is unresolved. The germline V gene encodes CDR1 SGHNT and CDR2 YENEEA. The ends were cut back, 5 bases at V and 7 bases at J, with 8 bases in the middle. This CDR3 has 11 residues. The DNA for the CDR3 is TGTGCCAGCAGCCCGACGGGTGGCTACACCTTC. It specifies CASSPTGGYTF.

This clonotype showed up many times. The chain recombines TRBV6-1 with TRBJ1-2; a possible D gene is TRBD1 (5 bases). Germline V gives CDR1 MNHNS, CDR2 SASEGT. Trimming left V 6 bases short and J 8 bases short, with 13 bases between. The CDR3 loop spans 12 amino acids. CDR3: CASRPTGGGYTF. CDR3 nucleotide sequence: TGTGCCAGCAGACCTACGGGGGGGGGCTACACCTTC.

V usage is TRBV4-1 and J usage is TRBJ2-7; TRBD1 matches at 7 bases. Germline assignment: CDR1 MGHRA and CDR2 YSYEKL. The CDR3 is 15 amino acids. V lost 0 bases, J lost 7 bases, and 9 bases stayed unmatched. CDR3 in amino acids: CASSQDKTGLREQYF. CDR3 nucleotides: TGCGCCAGCAGCCAAGATAAGACAGGGCTTAGGGAGCAGTACTTC.

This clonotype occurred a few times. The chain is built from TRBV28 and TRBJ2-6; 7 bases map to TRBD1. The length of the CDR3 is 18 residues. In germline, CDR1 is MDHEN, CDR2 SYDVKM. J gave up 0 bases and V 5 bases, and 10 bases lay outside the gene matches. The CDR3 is CASSQTGDPLSGANVLTF. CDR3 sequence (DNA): TGTGCCAGCAGTCAAACAGGGGATCCTCTCTCTGGGGCCAACGTCCTGACTTTC.

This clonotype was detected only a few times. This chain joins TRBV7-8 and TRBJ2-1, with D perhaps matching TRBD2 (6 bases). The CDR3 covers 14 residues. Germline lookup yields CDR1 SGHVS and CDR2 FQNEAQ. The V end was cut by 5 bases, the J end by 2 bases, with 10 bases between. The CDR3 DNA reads TGTGCCAGCAGCACGCGGGACGCCTACAATGAGCAGTTCTTC. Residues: CASSTRDAYNEQFF.

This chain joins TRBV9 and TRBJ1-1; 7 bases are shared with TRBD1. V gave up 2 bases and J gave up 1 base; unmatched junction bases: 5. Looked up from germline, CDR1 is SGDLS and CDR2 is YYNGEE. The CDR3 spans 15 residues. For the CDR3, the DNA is TGTGCCAGCAGCGTGGGACAGATTGGGAACACTGAAGCTTTCTTT. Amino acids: CASSVGQIGNTEAFF.

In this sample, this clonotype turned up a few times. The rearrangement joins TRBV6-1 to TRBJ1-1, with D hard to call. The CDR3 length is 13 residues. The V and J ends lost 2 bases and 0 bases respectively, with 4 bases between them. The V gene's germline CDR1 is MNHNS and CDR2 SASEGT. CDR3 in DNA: TGTGCCAGCAGTGAAATGCTGAACACTGAAGCTTTCTTT. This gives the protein CASSEMLNTEAFF.

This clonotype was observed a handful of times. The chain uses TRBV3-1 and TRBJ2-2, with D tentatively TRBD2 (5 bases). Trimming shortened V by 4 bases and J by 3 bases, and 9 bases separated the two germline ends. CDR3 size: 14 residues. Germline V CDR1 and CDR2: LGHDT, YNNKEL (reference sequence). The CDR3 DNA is TGTGCCAGCAGCCGTGGAGCGGACACCGGGGAGCTGTTTTTT. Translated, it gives CASSRGADTGELFF.

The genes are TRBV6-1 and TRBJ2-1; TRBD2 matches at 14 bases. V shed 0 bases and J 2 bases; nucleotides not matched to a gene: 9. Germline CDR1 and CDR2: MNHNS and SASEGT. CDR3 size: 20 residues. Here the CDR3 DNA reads TGTGCCAGCAGTGAAGCGCGAGGACTAGCGGGAGGAGGACCCTACAATGAGCAGTTCTTC. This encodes CASSEARGLAGGGPYNEQFF.

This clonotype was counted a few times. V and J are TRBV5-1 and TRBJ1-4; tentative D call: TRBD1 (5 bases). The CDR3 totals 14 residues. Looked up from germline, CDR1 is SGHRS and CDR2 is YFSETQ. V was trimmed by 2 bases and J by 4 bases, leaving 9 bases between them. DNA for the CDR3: TGCGCCAGCAGCTTCGGGACGGATAATGAAAAACTGTTTTTT. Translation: CASSFGTDNEKLFF. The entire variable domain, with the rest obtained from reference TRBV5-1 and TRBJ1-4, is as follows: KAGVTQTPRYLIKTRGQQVTLSCSPISGHRSVSWYQQTPGQGLQFLFEYFSETQRNKGNFPGRFSGRQFSNSRSEMNVSTLELGDSALYLCASSFGTDNEKLFFGSGTQLSVL.

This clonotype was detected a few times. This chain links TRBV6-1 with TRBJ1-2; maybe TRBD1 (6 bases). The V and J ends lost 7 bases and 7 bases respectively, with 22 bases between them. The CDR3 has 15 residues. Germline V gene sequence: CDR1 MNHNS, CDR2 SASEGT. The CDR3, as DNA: TGTGCCAGCATCCAAGGGGACATCCTTAGAGGTGGCTACACCTTC. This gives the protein CASIQGDILRGGYTF.

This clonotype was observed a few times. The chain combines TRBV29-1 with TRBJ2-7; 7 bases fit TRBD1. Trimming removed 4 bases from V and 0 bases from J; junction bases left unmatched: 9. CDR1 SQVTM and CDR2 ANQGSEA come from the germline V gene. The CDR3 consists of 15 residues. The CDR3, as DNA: TGCAGCGTTGGACAGGGCTGGACGAGCTCCTACGAGCAGTACTTC. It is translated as CSVGQGWTSSYEQYF.

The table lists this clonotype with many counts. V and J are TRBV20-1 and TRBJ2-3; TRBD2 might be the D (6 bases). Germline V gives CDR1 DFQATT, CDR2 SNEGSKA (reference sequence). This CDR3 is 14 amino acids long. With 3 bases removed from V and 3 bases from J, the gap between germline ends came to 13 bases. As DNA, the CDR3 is TGCAGTGCTAGGCGACTAGTTTATACAGATACGCAGTATTTT. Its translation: CSARRLVYTDTQYF.

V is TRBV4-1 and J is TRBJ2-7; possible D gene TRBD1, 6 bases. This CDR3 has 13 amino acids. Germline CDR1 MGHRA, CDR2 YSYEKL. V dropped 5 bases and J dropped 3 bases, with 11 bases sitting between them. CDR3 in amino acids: CASSKGEFYEQYF. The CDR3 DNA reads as TGCGCCAGCAGCAAGGGGGAGTTCTACGAGCAGTACTTC.

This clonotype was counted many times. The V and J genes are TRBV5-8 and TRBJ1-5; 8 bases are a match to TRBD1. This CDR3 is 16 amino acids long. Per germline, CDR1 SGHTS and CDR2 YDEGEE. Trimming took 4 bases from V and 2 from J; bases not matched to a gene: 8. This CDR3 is CASSGSPGQGNQPQHF. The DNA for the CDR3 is TGTGCCAGCAGCGGATCCCCGGGACAGGGCAATCAGCCCCAGCATTTT. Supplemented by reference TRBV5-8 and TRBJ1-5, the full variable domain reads EAGVTQSPTHLIKTRGQQATLRCSPISGHTSVYWYQQALGLGLQFLLWYDEGEERNRGNFPPRFSGRQFPNYSSELNVNALELEDSALYLCASSGSPGQGNQPQHFGDGTRLSIL.

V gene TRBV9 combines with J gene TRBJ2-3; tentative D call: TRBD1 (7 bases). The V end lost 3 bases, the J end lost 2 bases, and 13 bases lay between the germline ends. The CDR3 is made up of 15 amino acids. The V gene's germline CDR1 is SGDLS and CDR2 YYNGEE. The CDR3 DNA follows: TGTGCCAGCAGCGCCACAGGGGACTTCACAGATACGCAGTATTTT. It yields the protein CASSATGDFTDTQYF.

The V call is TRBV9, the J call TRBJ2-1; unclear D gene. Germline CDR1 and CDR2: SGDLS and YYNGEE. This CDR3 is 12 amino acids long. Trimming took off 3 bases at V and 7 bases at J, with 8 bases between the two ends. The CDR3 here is CASSGISNEQFF. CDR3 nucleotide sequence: TGTGCCAGCAGCGGTATTAGTAATGAGCAGTTCTTC.

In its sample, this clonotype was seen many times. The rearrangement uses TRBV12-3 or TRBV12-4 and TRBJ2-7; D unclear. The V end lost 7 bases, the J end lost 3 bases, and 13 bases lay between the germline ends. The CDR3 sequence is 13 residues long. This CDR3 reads CASTTALGYEQYF. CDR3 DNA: TGTGCCAGCACCACGGCTTTGGGCTACGAGCAGTACTTC.

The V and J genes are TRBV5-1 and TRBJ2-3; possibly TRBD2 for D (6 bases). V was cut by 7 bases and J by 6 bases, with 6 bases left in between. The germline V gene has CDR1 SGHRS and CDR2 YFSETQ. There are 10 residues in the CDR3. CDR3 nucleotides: TGCGCCAGCGGGGGGGATACGCAGTATTTT. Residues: CASGGDTQYF.

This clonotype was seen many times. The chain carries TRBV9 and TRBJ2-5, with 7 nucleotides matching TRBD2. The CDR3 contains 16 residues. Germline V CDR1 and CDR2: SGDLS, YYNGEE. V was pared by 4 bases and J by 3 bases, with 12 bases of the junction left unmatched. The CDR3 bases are TGTGCCAGCAGCACTCCCCTTGCGGGGGATAAAGAGACCCAGTACTTC. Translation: CASSTPLAGDKETQYF.

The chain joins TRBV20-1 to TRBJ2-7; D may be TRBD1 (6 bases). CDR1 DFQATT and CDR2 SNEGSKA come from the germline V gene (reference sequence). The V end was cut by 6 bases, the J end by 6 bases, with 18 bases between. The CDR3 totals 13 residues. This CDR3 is CSANRDGTVEQYF. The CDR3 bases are TGCAGTGCCAACAGGGATGGGACGGTCGAGCAGTACTTC.

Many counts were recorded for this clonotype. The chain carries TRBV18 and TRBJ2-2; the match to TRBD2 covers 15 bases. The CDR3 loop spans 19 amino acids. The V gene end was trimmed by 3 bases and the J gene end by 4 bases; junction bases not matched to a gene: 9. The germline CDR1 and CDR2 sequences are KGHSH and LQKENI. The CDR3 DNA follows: TGTGCCAGCTCACCGAGGGGGACTAGCGGGAGGTCTCCCACCGGGGAGCTGTTTTTT. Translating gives CASSPRGTSGRSPTGELFF. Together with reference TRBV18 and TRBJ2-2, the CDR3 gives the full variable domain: NAGVMQNPRHLVRRRGQEARLRCSPMKGHSHVYWYRQLPEEGLKFMVYLQKENIIDESGMPKERFSAEFPKEGPSILRIQQVVRGDSAAYFCASSPRGTSGRSPTGELFFGEGSRLTVL.

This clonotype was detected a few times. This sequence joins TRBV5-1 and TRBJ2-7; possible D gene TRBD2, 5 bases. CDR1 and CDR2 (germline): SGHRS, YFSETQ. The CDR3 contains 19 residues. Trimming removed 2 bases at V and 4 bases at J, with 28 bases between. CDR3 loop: CASSLRELDPGLGSYEQYF. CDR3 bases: TGCGCCAGCAGCTTACGGGAATTGGACCCAGGTCTGGGATCATACGAGCAGTACTTC.